This T cell receptor beta chain was recovered during a study of beta chain features in type 1 diabetes. In the study overall: Healthy donors and patients showed comparable age, gender and cell yields. In all, 107,917,701 sorted cells from all samples were analyzed.

Comment on this clone: Its antigen is not identified.

Whole-study findings and limits: Patients' naive, central memory and regulatory TCRB repertoires appeared more alike than those of healthy donors. Type 1 diabetes patients had TCRB CDR3s that were shorter (moderately but significantly so) in all four CD4+ subsets.

Sequenced material consisted of expressed TCRB transcripts (all of the isolated RNA was reverse transcribed). TCRdb keeps only in-frame clones here, not all; method: immunoSEQ multiplex PCR. The table has 250,000 to 350,000 clones, over 14% seen once. The V and J ends lost 6 bases and 8 bases respectively, with 13 bases between them. The CDR3 length is 11 residues. From germline, CDR1 is SQVTM and CDR2 ANQGSEA. The V call is TRBV29-1, the J call TRBJ1-1; no clear D. The source material was naive CD4+ T cells from blood. The clonotype comes from a man between 18 and 29 years old with type 1 diabetes. The CDR3, as DNA: TGCAGCGTGCACAGCGGAAGGGAAGCTTTCTTT. This gives the protein CSVHSGREAFF.